The 9 T cell receptor beta chains below all came from one sample that was sequenced in a study of T cell repertoires in cytomegalovirus infection (dated by TCRdb to the late 2010s). The antigens for these receptors are not known. This specimen's treatment or condition label, per the study, means: in vitro stimulation with specific CMV peptide epitopes to enrich CMV-specific T cells. TCRdb records Illumina HiSeq 1500 as the sequencer. The public sequencing data were trimmed at Q25 with fastp and processed into clonotypes with MiXCR by TCRdb, which kept only in-frame beta chains. Entries are consolidated by CDR3 protein sequence, retaining the most common genes and DNA. This sample is represented by some 99,000 distinct CDR3 sequences; under 30% of them were singletons. In total, the top ten clones hold 80% to 85% of the sample. The sample was CD8+ T cells from cultured PBMCs, taken from culture after CMV antigen stimulation. The source is a human donor in good health (CMV status not recorded). Some clones in this sample may be carry-over from other donors' samples.

This chain links TRBV6-1 with TRBJ2-1; weak D call: TRBD2 (6 bases). V dropped 5 bases and J dropped 0 bases, with 14 bases sitting between them. CDR3 length: 16 amino acids. Germline V gives CDR1 MNHNS, CDR2 SASEGT. The CDR3 coding sequence is TGTGCCAGCAGTTATCTTTGGGGGGACTCCTACAATGAGCAGTTCTTC. The encoded protein is CASSYLWGDSYNEQFF.

This clonotype came up a few times. This rearrangement joins TRBV7-8 to TRBJ2-1, with D possibly being TRBD1 (6 bases). The CDR3 length is 16 residues. The germline V gene has CDR1 SGHVS and CDR2 FQNEAQ. V was trimmed by 6 bases and J by 2 bases, leaving 17 bases between them. The CDR3 DNA is TGTGCCAGCAGTCCAACCGGGACACCAACCTACAATGAGCAGTTCTTC. Protein sequence: CASSPTGTPTYNEQFF.

This clonotype was seen a few times. The J gene is TRBJ2-7, the V gene TRBV15; 8 nucleotides align to TRBD2. The germline CDR1 and CDR2 sequences are LNHNV and YYDKDF (reference sequence). J was trimmed by 4 bases and V by 1 base; bases with no gene match: 3. The CDR3 is 14 amino acids. CDR3 coding DNA: TGTGCCACCAGCAGAGGGGCGGGGGGTTACGAGCAGTACTTC. This codes for CATSRGAGGYEQYF.

This clonotype was counted between two and nine times. The chain links TRBV6-6 to TRBJ2-1; no definite D call. The length of the CDR3 is 13 residues. Per germline, CDR1 MNHNY and CDR2 SVGAGI (reference sequence). The germline V and J ends were trimmed by 2 bases and 6 bases, with 8 bases remaining between them. CDR3 sequence (DNA): TGTGCCAGCAGTTACAATACCGGCAATGAGCAGTTCTTC. It yields the protein CASSYNTGNEQFF.

As regards this clonotype: A read error may be the cause here, since a much bigger clone is one base away. The genes are TRBV7-3 and TRBJ2-2; the D call may be TRBD1 or TRBD2 (6 bases each). The CDR3 has 15 residues. The V gene's germline CDR1 is SGHTA and CDR2 FQGTGA. The CDR3 loop is CASNLPGADTGELFF. CDR3 nucleotides: TGTGCCAGCAACTTACCGGGGGCCGACACCGGGGAGCTGTTTTTT.

This clonotype has more than one count but fewer than ten. V is TRBV4-1 and J is TRBJ1-6, with D unclear. The CDR3 totals 14 residues. Trimming shortened V by 2 bases and J by 9 bases, and 11 bases separated the two germline ends. Germline V gives CDR1 MGHRA, CDR2 YSYEKL. The CDR3: CASSQPLGGSPLHF. The DNA for the CDR3 is TGCGCCAGCAGCCAACCTCTGGGCGGTTCACCCCTCCACTTT.

This clonotype was observed many times. V gene TRBV7-9 combines with J gene TRBJ1-2; D not certain. The CDR3 length is 13 residues. V was cut by 2 bases and J by 2 bases, with 6 bases left in between. Germline V lookup: CDR1 SEHNR, CDR2 FQNEAQ (reference sequence). CDR3 region: CASSLQENYGYTF. The CDR3 DNA is TGTGCCAGCAGCTTACAGGAGAACTATGGCTACACCTTC.

The V gene is TRBV7-6, the J gene TRBJ2-1, with D perhaps TRBD1 or TRBD2 (5 bases each). The length of the CDR3 is 13 residues. The germline V and J ends were trimmed by 3 bases and 10 bases, with 13 bases remaining between them. CDR1 and CDR2 from the germline V gene are SGHVS and FNYEAQ. The CDR3 sequence: CASSFSARGEQFF. The CDR3 region has the DNA TGTGCCAGCAGCTTCTCGGCCCGGGGCGAGCAGTTCTTC.

This clonotype was seen many times. The CDR3 sequence: CASSLQRGRGGYTF. Written as DNA, the CDR3 is TGTGCCAGCAGTTTGCAGAGGGGGCGCGGGGGCTACACCTTC. This sequence joins TRBV27 and TRBJ1-2; 7 bases align to TRBD1. The germline CDR1 and CDR2 sequences are MNHEY and SMNVEV (reference sequence). The CDR3 covers 14 residues. V lost 3 bases and J lost 8; bases outside the gene matches: 9.